This T cell receptor (beta chain) was profiled in a study of memory CD4+ T cells and cytomegalovirus serostatus (dated by TCRdb to between 2018 and 2021). About the full investigation: The cohort included roughly 35 healthy adults from Belgium, of whom 9 were CMV seropositive and 24 were CMV seronegative. To replicate a published TCR-based CMV serostatus classifier, the study sequenced CD4+ memory TCRbeta repertoires from a Belgian cohort whose cytomegalovirus serostatus was known. Summary of the overall study and its limitations: For CMV serostatus prediction, a median bootstrapped AUC of about 0.94 was reached with the original framework, and a median bootstrapped AUC of about 0.89 was reached with a US-trained random forest. The original-framework classifier achieved a median bootstrapped AUC of 0.95 with a 95% CI of 0.76-1.00 on the Belgian cohort. Unlike the original study, which covered naive and memory CD4+ and CD8+ populations, the Belgian study sequenced only CD4+CD45RO+ memory cells. The results were interpreted as suggesting that the CMV-associated TCR signature is largely present in the CD4+ memory repertoire. Among the 150 to 200 previously reported CMV-associated TCRbeta sequences, some 69 showed up in the CD4+ memory repertoires, with each one found in between one and five individuals.

Points on this clone: Its cognate antigen has yet to be identified. Base qualities are missing; no much larger clone stands one base away.

The Quick-DNA Microprep Kit was used to extract genomic DNA from the sorted cells. TCRbeta DNA was amplified with the immunoSEQ hsTCRbeta kit following the manufacturer's protocol. An Illumina MiSeq instrument was used to sequence the TCRbeta libraries. Concerning the study's data processing: After out-of-frame sequences were removed, 2,204,828 distinct TCRbeta sequences remained, averaging about 66,813 per individual. Each individual was scored by the count of fewer than 200 previously reported CMV-associated TCRbeta sequences and the total productive distinct TCRbeta count. A beta-binomial model was reimplemented in Python, and random forests from scikit-learn, run with default parameters, were trained on data from the US cohort. Classifier performance on the Belgian cohort was reported as the median AUC with percentile confidence intervals calculated over 10,000 bootstrap iterations. TCRdb provides this immuneACCESS table in a form limited to in-frame rearrangements. Some clones are lacking; in checked studies, under half of them reflect an unresolved V gene, and why the rest are absent is not known. That table is the source of V, J and clone size, and D and trimming were worked out from the DNA. For this sample the table gives around 84,000 clones, of which 75% to 90% were detected only once. 0.78% of the sample is taken by the ten largest.

A FACSAria II was used to sort memory CD4+ T cells, defined as single viable CD3+CD4+CD8-CD45RO+ cells. CMV serostatus was determined with a Roche Elecsys assay detecting serum IgG against CMV pp150, pp28, p38 and p52. After the samples were thawed, total CD4+ T cells were enriched through positive selection using CD4 magnetic microbeads. The samples came from a different study that was designed specifically to examine the CD4+ T cell memory repertoire. Peripheral blood mononuclear cells were isolated and cryopreserved according to standard operating procedures, and serum was kept at -80 degrees C. The staining used CD3-PerCP (BW264/56), CD4-APC (RPA-T4), CD45RO-PE (UCHT1) and CD8-Pacific Orange (3B5) antibodies, and Sytox blue was used to exclude non-viable cells. Per the germline V gene, MNHNS is the CDR1 and SASEGT is the CDR2. The CDR3 measures 14 amino acids from cysteine to phenylalanine. The CDR3 DNA has 42 bases and is translated from base 1. V loses 1 base, J loses 5 bases, and the germline ends lie 11 bases apart.

The source is an adult in good health and CMV-seronegative. The material sequenced was memory CD4+ T cells from blood. The sequence links TRBV6-1 to TRBJ1-2; the D gene identity is not certain. This receptor carries the CDR3 CASSEGPVRYGYTF. The nucleotides are TGTGCCAGCAGTGAAGGACCGGTTCGGTATGGCTACACCTTC.